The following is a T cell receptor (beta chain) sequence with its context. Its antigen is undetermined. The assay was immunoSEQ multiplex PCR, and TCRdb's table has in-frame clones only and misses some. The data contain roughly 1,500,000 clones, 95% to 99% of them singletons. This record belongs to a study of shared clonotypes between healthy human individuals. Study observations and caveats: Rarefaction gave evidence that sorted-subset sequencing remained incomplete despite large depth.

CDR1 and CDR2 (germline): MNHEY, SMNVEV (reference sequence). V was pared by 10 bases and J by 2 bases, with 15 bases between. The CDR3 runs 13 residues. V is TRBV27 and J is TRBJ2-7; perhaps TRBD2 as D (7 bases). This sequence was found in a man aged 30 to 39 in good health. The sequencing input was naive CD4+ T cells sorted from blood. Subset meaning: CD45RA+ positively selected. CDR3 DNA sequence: TGTGCCACCTTCGGGGGGCCTACCTACGAGCAGTACTTC. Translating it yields CATFGGPTYEQYF.